This TCR beta chain comes out of a study of T cell repertoires in cytomegalovirus infection (dated by TCRdb to between 2018 and 2021). Study-wide context: Recently identified HLA-C-restricted CMV epitopes, whose presentation resists viral immunomodulation, were targeted by peptide stimulations together with well-studied HLA-B-restricted epitopes. Donor HLA type was relevant to the analysis, because carriage of CMV infection together with the matching HLA type was indicated by public TCR beta signatures.

Sequencing relied on an Illumina HiSeq 1500. TCRdb reworked the public reads: Q25 trimming with fastp, MiXCR clone assembly, productive beta chains retained. Records with the same CDR3 protein are collapsed into one entry carrying the most frequent genes and DNA. Present in this sample are roughly 500,000 distinct CDR3 sequences, more than 30% of which were seen just once. The ten top clones hold 15% to 20% of the sample. Points on this clonotype: There is no known antigen for this receptor. Base qualities are not at hand, and no much larger clone is one base apart.

What the treatment or condition label conveys for this sample: in vitro stimulation with specific CMV peptide epitopes to enrich CMV-specific T cells. V sheds 2 bases and J sheds 1 base, leaving 11 bases between their ends. CDR1 SGHTA and CDR2 FQGNSA are derived from the germline V gene. The CDR3 starts with the cysteine, ends with the phenylalanine, and has 15 residues. The read is trimmed to its CDR3 DNA, 45 bases read in frame from base 1. The study at large found these results: The ex vivo response was dominated by HLA-C-restricted CMV-specific TCR beta clonotypes, which also provided the single most frequent clonotype in two of eight donors. Cumulative frequency of public TCR beta family members discriminated carriers of CMV infection plus the relevant HLA type in this cohort and an independent 352-donor cohort.

This clonotype originated in a human donor in good health (CMV status not recorded). Some clones in this sample may be carry-over from other donors' samples. The sequencing here drew on cultured PBMCs, taken from culture after CMV antigen stimulation. The V and J segments used are TRBV7-2 and TRBJ1-1; no D gene is confidently identified. The nucleotides read TGTGCCAGCAGCTTAAAATCGCTTGGGAACACTGAAGCTTTCTTT. The encoded protein is CASSLKSLGNTEAFF.